These T cell receptor beta chains were read from a single sample in a study of blood T cells in healthy people across ages. Each CDR3 protein gets one entry after TCRdb re-called the 5' RACE reads with MiXCR. Among 700,000 to 900,000 distinct CDR3 sequences listed, about a quarter were seen once. In addition, the sample was reused for a study of T cells of mothers and their children.

The source material was blood. These receptors were taken from a boy between 10 and 17 years old in good health. CDR3s include the opening cysteine and the closing phenylalanine or tryptophan. D genes are given only for firm matches. A row's size may be missing; if present it is once, few, many or a size class.

>few|NA|18|TRBV7-2|TRBJ2-5
TGTGCCAGCAGCTTTCATCGGGGGGCATTTTCCTCCCAAGAGACCCAGTACTTC
CASSFHRGAFSSQETQYF
>few|NA|15|TRBV7-9|TRBJ2-1
TGTGCCAGCACCCGGACTGTCGCCACGTACAATGAGCAGTTCTTC
CASTRTVATYNEQFF
>NA|TRBD1|14|TRBV25-1|TRBJ2-2
TGTGCCAGCAGTGAATCAGGGGGTACCGGGGAGCTGTTTTTT
CASSESGGTGELFF
>NA|NA|14|TRBV12-3/TRBV12-4|TRBJ1-5
TGTGCCAGCAGTTTAGCTACCGGGTCTGACCCCCAGCATTTT
CASSLATGSDPQHF
>NA|TRBD1|15|TRBV28|TRBJ2-7
TGTGCCAGCAGTCCCTCCGGGACAGGGAACTACGAGCAGTACTTC
CASSPSGTGNYEQYF
>NA|TRBD1|16|TRBV5-1|TRBJ1-2
TGCGCCAGCAGCCCCGGGACAGAGTCCCCCCTCGGGGGCTACACCTTC
CASSPGTESPLGGYTF
>NA|NA|14|TRBV7-2|TRBJ1-1
TGTGCCAGCAGCCGTTCCTCCGGGGGCACTGAAGCTTTCTTT
CASSRSSGGTEAFF
>few|TRBD1|15|TRBV27|TRBJ2-1
TGTGCCAGCAGTACCTACAGGGGGCGCGGGGATGAGCAGTTCTTC
CASSTYRGRGDEQFF
>NA|TRBD1|15|TRBV4-1|TRBJ1-1
TGCGCCAGCAGCCGCACCGGACAGGGGAACGCTGAAGCTTTCTTT
CASSRTGQGNAEAFF
>NA|TRBD1|14|TRBV5-1|TRBJ1-2
TGCGCCAGCAGCTTGGAAGTGACAGGGGATGGCTACACCTTC
CASSLEVTGDGYTF
>NA|NA|15|TRBV12-3/TRBV12-4|TRBJ1-1
TGTGCCAGCAGTTTAATTGGGGGTTTGAACACTGAAGCTTTCTTT
CASSLIGGLNTEAFF
>few|TRBD2|13|TRBV29-1|TRBJ2-1
TGCAGCGTAAGGGCTAGCGGGGGCAATGAGCAGTTCTTC
CSVRASGGNEQFF
>few|NA|14|TRBV4-1|TRBJ1-6
TGCGCCAGCAGCCGCCCGACGCGGGGGTCACCCCTCCACTTT
CASSRPTRGSPLHF
>NA|TRBD1|14|TRBV7-8|TRBJ1-1
TGTGCCACCACGATTGGGGACAGGGGATCGGGAGCTTTCTTT
CATTIGDRGSGAFF
>NA|NA|13|TRBV19|TRBJ2-1
TGTGCCAGTAGTACCCCACCCTACAATGAGCAGTTCTTC
CASSTPPYNEQFF
>NA|NA|13|TRBV3-1|TRBJ2-1
TGTGCCAGCAGCCAGTACAGTGCTAATGAGCAGTTCTTC
CASSQYSANEQFF
>NA|TRBD1|13|TRBV2|TRBJ1-1
TGTGCCAGCAGTACAAGACAGGGGACTGAAGCTTTCTTT
CASSTRQGTEAFF